The clone carrying this TCR beta chain was detected only a few times. No antigen is known for it. Diagnosis rested on symptoms, serum thyroxine and TRAb, thyroid ultrasound, and orbital computed tomography. This sample was taken from a study of T cells in Graves' hyperthyroidism and ophthalmopathy. General observations from the study: Ophthalmopathy was identified by the model a median about 6.8 months ahead of onset. Ophthalmopathy could be told apart from stable hyperthyroidism with a 13 V-J model.

The investigators amplified TCR beta CDR3 regions from RNA transcripts. During a first-round RT-PCR of the TCR CDR3, the HTBI primer set was used. TCRdb used MiXCR to reprocess the multiplex PCR reads, holding one entry per CDR3 protein. The table shows 450,000 to 650,000 distinct CDR3 sequences, with less than 25% occurring only once. The sample taken for sequencing was blood. The receptor comes from a man aged 18 to 30 with Graves' hyperthyroidism.

CDR3 DNA: TGTGCCATCAGTGGGAATCCGGGACAGGGAAACTATGGCTACACCTTC. It specifies CAISGNPGQGNYGYTF. The chain has TRBV10-3 and TRBJ1-2; TRBD1 matches at 9 bases. Per the germline V gene, CDR1 is ENHRY and CDR2 is SYGVKD. The CDR3 runs to 16 residues. V shed 4 bases, J shed 2 bases, and the junction held 8 bases outside the gene matches.